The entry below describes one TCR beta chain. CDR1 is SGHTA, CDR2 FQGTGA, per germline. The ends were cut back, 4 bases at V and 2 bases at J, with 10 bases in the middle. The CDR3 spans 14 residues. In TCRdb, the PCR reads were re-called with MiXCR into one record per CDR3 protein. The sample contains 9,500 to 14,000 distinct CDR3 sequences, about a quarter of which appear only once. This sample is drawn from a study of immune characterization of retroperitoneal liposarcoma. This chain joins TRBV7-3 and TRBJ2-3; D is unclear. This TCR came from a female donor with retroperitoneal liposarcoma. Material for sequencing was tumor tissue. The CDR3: CASSWLGPTDTQYF. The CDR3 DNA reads TGTGCCAGCAGCTGGCTAGGCCCCACAGATACGCAGTATTTT. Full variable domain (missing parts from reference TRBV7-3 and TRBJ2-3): GAGVSQTPSNKVTEKGKYVELRCDPISGHTALYWYRQSLGQGPEFLIYFQGTGAADDSGLPNDRFFAVRPEGSVSTLKIQRTERGDSAVYLCASSWLGPTDTQYFGPGTRLTVL.